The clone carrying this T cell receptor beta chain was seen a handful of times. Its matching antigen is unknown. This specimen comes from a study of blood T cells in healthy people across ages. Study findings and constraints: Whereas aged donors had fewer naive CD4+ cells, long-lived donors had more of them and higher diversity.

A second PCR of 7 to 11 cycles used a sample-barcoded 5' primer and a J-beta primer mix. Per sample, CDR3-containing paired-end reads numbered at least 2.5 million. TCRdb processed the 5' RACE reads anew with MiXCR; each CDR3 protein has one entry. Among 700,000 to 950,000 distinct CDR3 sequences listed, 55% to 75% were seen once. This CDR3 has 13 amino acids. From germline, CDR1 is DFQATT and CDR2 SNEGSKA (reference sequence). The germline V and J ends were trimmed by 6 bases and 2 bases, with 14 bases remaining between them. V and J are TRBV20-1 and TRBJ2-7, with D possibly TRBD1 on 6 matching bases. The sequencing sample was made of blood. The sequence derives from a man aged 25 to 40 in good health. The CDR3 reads CSAGKSGAYEQYF. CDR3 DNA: TGCAGTGCCGGGAAGTCAGGGGCCTACGAGCAGTACTTC.